The 18 T cell receptor beta chains below were found in one sample sequenced in a study of blood T cell repertoires in COVID-19. TCRdb's table, derived via immunoSEQ multiplex PCR, lists solely in-frame clones and lacks some. The data show roughly 100,000 clones, 92% seen once. Sequencing input: peripheral blood. Receptors originate from a woman aged 45 to 65 with COVID-19, enrolled during active disease.

The gene calls are TRBV3-1 (or the pseudogene TRBV3-2) and TRBJ1-4; D is perhaps TRBD1 (5 bases). The germline V and J ends were trimmed by 4 bases and 0 bases, with 12 bases remaining between them. The V gene's germline CDR1 is LGHDT and CDR2 YNNKEL (reference sequence). CDR3 size: 16 residues. The DNA of the CDR3 is TGTGCCAGCAGCCTAGCGCGGGGGGCAACTAATGAAAAACTGTTTTTT. This gives the protein CASSLARGATNEKLFF.

This clone has just a few counts. DNA for the CDR3: TGTGCCAGCAGGAGCGTGGACACTGAAGCTTTCTTT. Protein sequence: CASRSVDTEAFF. V and J are TRBV25-1 and TRBJ1-1, with D unclear. The germline gives CDR1 MGHDK, CDR2 SYGVNS. The length of the CDR3 is 12 residues. Trimming took 6 bases from V and 3 from J, leaving 8 bases between them. The full variable domain, completed using reference TRBV25-1 and TRBJ1-1, is EADIYQTPRYLVIGTGKKITLECSQTMGHDKMYWYQQDPGMELHLIHYSYGVNSTEKGDLSSESTVSRIRTEHFPLTLESARPSHTSQYLCASRSVDTEAFFGQGTRLTVV.

This chain connects TRBV7-2 to TRBJ2-3; TRBD2 might be the D (6 bases). Deletions cut 0 bases from V and 1 base from J, with 11 bases between. Germline V gene data show CDR1 as SGHTA and CDR2 as FQGNSA. CDR3 length equals 16 residues. The CDR3 sequence is CASSLAGGARTDTQYF. In nucleotides, the CDR3 is TGTGCCAGCAGCTTAGCGGGCGGGGCCCGCACAGATACGCAGTATTTT.

The chain links TRBV28 to TRBJ2-2; D perhaps matches TRBD1 (5 bases). CDR3 length: 15 amino acids. Germline V CDR1 and CDR2: MDHEN, SYDVKM. Trimming stripped 2 bases from V and 1 base from J, with 8 bases between. The CDR3 DNA reads TGTGCCAGCAGTTTACCCACAGGGAACACCGGGGAGCTGTTTTTT. This codes for CASSLPTGNTGELFF.

The V and J genes are TRBV5-5 and TRBJ2-2, with a tentative D call TRBD1 (6 bases). Per the germline V gene, CDR1 is SGHKS and CDR2 is YYEKEE (reference sequence). The CDR3 contains 17 residues. The V end lost 0 bases, the J end lost 2 bases, and 14 bases lay between the germline ends. DNA of the CDR3: TGTGCCAGCAGCTTGGCCCCACAGGGAACCAACACCGGGGAGCTGTTTTTT. Encoded protein: CASSLAPQGTNTGELFF.

The V gene is TRBV5-6, the J gene TRBJ1-4; 7 bases match TRBD1. V was pared by 1 base and J by 7 bases, with 10 bases of the junction left unmatched. CDR1 SGHDT and CDR2 YYEEEE come from the germline V gene. This CDR3 has 16 amino acids. The CDR3, as DNA: TGTGCCAGCAGCTTGTTGAAGGGGGCCAGGGGTGAAAAACTGTTTTTT. This encodes CASSLLKGARGEKLFF.

This rearrangement joins TRBV6-5 to TRBJ2-7; possible D gene TRBD1, 6 bases. CDR1 is MNHEY and CDR2 is SVGAGI in the germline V gene. With 3 bases removed from V and 5 bases from J, the gap between germline ends came to 11 bases. The CDR3 spans 13 residues. The CDR3 DNA reads as TGTGCCAGCAGTTATATAGGACAGAACGAGCAGTACTTC. As protein: CASSYIGQNEQYF.

The rearrangement joins TRBV3-1 (or the pseudogene TRBV3-2) to TRBJ2-5; D is possibly TRBD1 (7 bases). The CDR3 runs to 14 residues. V was pared by 3 bases and J by 4 bases, with 12 bases between. Germline V gene sequence: CDR1 LGHDT, CDR2 YNNKEL (reference sequence). CDR3 protein: CASSQTGRGETQYF. CDR3 in DNA: TGTGCCAGCAGCCAGACAGGGCGGGGAGAGACCCAGTACTTC.

The chain carries TRBV10-3 and TRBJ2-3; 7 positions agree with TRBD2. J lost 2 bases, V lost 10 bases, and 6 bases had no gene match. Per germline, CDR1 ENHRY and CDR2 SYGVKD. The CDR3 consists of 13 residues. CDR3 protein: CARASGVTDTQYF. The CDR3 DNA follows: TGTGCCAGGGCGAGCGGGGTCACAGATACGCAGTATTTT.

The rearrangement links TRBV19 to TRBJ2-5; the match to TRBD2 covers 9 bases. V was clipped by 5 bases and J by 4 bases; unmatched bases: 8. Looked up from germline, CDR1 is LNHDA and CDR2 is SQIVND (reference sequence). The CDR3 is made up of 15 amino acids. The CDR3 sequence is CASSAAGGLSETQYF. CDR3 DNA sequence: TGTGCCAGTAGTGCCGCGGGGGGGCTATCAGAGACCCAGTACTTC.

This chain links TRBV19 with TRBJ1-3, with D unclear. The V and J ends lost 6 bases and 3 bases respectively, with 3 bases between them. Germline V CDR1 and CDR2: LNHDA, SQIVND (reference sequence). This CDR3 has 11 residues. For the CDR3, the DNA is TGTGCCAGTAGCAGTGGAAACACCATATATTTT. Its protein is CASSSGNTIYF.

The J gene is TRBJ1-2, the V gene TRBV6-5; 9 bases fit TRBD1. V dropped 7 bases and J dropped 8; count of bases not matched to a gene: 11. CDR3 size: 14 residues. Germline loops: CDR1 MNHEY, CDR2 SVGAGI. The CDR3 bases are TGTGCCAGCATTCGATGGGGGGACAGGGACGGCTACACCTTC. Amino acid sequence: CASIRWGDRDGYTF.

This clone was counted a single time. The rearrangement joins TRBV29-1 to TRBJ2-2; D possibly corresponds to TRBD1 (6 bases). CDR3 length: 13 residues. V was pared by 7 bases and J by 2 bases, with 11 bases between. Germline V gives CDR1 SQVTM, CDR2 ANQGSEA. CDR3 sequence reads: CSAYRVNTGELFF. The CDR3 DNA reads TGCAGCGCGTACAGGGTTAACACCGGGGAGCTGTTTTTT.

The sample holds a few counts of this clone. The rearrangement uses TRBV13 and TRBJ2-1; the match to TRBD2 covers 15 bases. Germline CDR1 and CDR2: PRHDT and FYEKMQ (reference sequence). This CDR3 is 19 amino acids long. After removal of 4 bases from V and 8 bases from J, the junction contained 15 bases not matched to a gene. The CDR3 DNA reads TGTGCCAGCAGCTACCGGACTAGCGGGGGGGCTCCTATAGGCGATGAGCAGTTCTTC. Amino acids: CASSYRTSGGAPIGDEQFF.

The CDR3 here is CASSGDWSNQPQHF. The CDR3 DNA is TGTGCCAGTAGCGGGGACTGGAGCAATCAGCCCCAGCATTTT. The V call is TRBV19, the J call TRBJ1-5, with D perhaps TRBD1 (5 bases). Trimming removed 6 bases at V and 1 base at J, with 10 bases between. There are 14 residues in the CDR3. Germline V gene lookup returns CDR1 LNHDA and CDR2 SQIVND (reference sequence).

CDR3 protein: CASRQGQGNTGELFF. The CDR3 nucleotides are TGTGCCAGTCGCCAGGGACAGGGGAACACCGGGGAGCTGTTTTTT. The chain is built from TRBV19 and TRBJ2-2; 9 bases are a match to TRBD1. Germline lookup yields CDR1 LNHDA and CDR2 SQIVND (reference sequence). CDR3 length: 15 amino acids. Trimming took 8 bases from V and 1 from J; bases not matched to a gene: 5.

The CDR3 nucleotides are TGCGCCAGCAGCCAAGGGGCCGATGAAGCTTTCTTT. It translates to CASSQGADEAFF. The chain employs TRBV4-3 and TRBJ1-1, with no clear D. Trimming stripped 1 base from V and 7 bases from J, with 7 bases between. CDR1 is LGHNA and CDR2 is YSLEER in the germline V gene. This CDR3 has 12 residues.

This chain uses TRBV6-5 with TRBJ1-1; D unresolved. This CDR3 has 16 amino acids. V shed 2 bases and J shed 0 bases, with 13 bases lying between them. CDR1 and CDR2 (germline): MNHEY, SVGAGI. CDR3 nucleotide sequence: TGTGCCAGCAGTTACAAGTCGTACTCCCTGAACACTGAAGCTTTCTTT. This sequence encodes CASSYKSYSLNTEAFF.